The next 26 T cell receptor beta chains were all read from a single sample in a study of T cells in Graves' hyperthyroidism and ophthalmopathy. Amplification of TCR beta CDR3 regions was performed using RNA transcripts as template. The HTBI primer set served for first-round RT-PCR of the TCR CDR3. Via MiXCR, TCRdb re-called the multiplex PCR reads, giving one row per CDR3 protein. In the table there are just under 750,000 distinct CDR3 sequences, just over 35% of which are singletons. Input material: blood. The receptors were gathered from a woman aged 40 to 50 with Graves' hyperthyroidism.

CDR3 nucleotide sequence: TGTGCCAGCAGTGAACCCAGGGTCTACAATGAGCAGTTCTTC. This codes for CASSEPRVYNEQFF. The genes are TRBV2 and TRBJ2-1, with a possible D match to TRBD1 (5 bases). Germline V gene sequence: CDR1 SNHLY, CDR2 FYNNEI. V was clipped by 2 bases and J by 3 bases, with 8 bases between them. There are 14 residues in the CDR3.

The CDR3 is CAISEGESGANVLTF. The DNA of the CDR3 is TGTGCCATCAGCGAGGGGGAATCTGGGGCCAACGTCCTGACTTTC. The genes are TRBV10-3 and TRBJ2-6; D possibly corresponds to TRBD1 (6 bases). The germline CDR1 and CDR2 sequences are ENHRY and SYGVKD. V was cut by 6 bases and J by 1 base, with 10 bases left in between. CDR3 length equals 15 residues.

The V call is TRBV2, the J call TRBJ2-1; D call uncertain. Germline CDR1 SNHLY, CDR2 FYNNEI. This CDR3 region has 14 residues. Between the trimmed V and J ends, which lost 3 bases and 8 bases, there was a span of 14 bases. This CDR3 is CASSDRSPSDEQFF. As DNA, the CDR3 is TGTGCCAGCAGTGACCGGTCCCCAAGTGATGAGCAGTTCTTC.

The CDR3 reads CASRSDRDNSPLHF. CDR3 DNA: TGTGCCAGCAGATCCGACAGGGATAATTCACCCCTCCACTTT. The chain is built from TRBV7-2 and TRBJ1-6, with 7 positions matching TRBD1. CDR1 and CDR2 (germline): SGHTA, FQGNSA. V was clipped by 6 bases and J by 5 bases; unmatched bases: 4. CDR3 length: 14 amino acids.

The rearrangement links TRBV7-2 to TRBJ1-2; maybe TRBD1 (5 bases). Trimming took off 6 bases at V and 5 bases at J, with 16 bases between the two ends. The CDR3 extends over 14 amino acids. CDR1 is SGHTA and CDR2 is FQGNSA in the germline V gene. Here the CDR3 DNA reads TGTGCCAGCAGGAGAGCCCGGGGCTTATATGGCTACACCTTC. This gives the protein CASRRARGLYGYTF.

The gene calls are TRBV7-6 and TRBJ2-2, with D hard to call. V was trimmed by 5 bases and J by 7 bases, leaving 17 bases between them. The CDR3 loop spans 15 amino acids. The germline gives CDR1 SGHVS, CDR2 FNYEAQ. The CDR3 nucleotides read TGTGCCAGCAGCCCCCTGACACCCCGTAGCGGGGAGCTGTTTTTT. Amino acids: CASSPLTPRSGELFF. The complete variable domain, with remaining parts taken from reference TRBV7-6 and TRBJ2-2, reads GAGVSQSPRYKVTKRGQDVALRCDPISGHVSLYWYRQALGQGPEFLTYFNYEAQQDKSGLPNDRFSAERPEGSISTLTIQRTEQRDSAMYRCASSPLTPRSGELFFGEGSRLTVL.

Regarding this clonotype: A read error may be the cause here, since a much bigger clone is one base away. The rearrangement links TRBV6-5 to TRBJ1-5; D gene ambiguous. Looked up from germline, CDR1 is MNHEY and CDR2 is SVGAGI. Deletions cut 7 bases from V and 9 bases from J, with 13 bases between. The CDR3 consists of 12 residues. CDR3 sequence reads: CASNHPDRPQHF. The DNA of the CDR3 is TGTGCCAGCAACCATCCCGATCGGCCCCAGCATTTT.

This chain joins TRBV10-3 and TRBJ1-2, with D maybe TRBD1 (6 bases). Germline V gene lookup returns CDR1 ENHRY and CDR2 SYGVKD. The CDR3 sequence is 17 residues long. The ends were cut back, 5 bases at V and 4 bases at J, with 23 bases in the middle. The CDR3 DNA is TGTGCCATCAGTCCCTTAGGGGTAGGCAGGGGCGGCTATGGCTACACCTTC. Residues: CAISPLGVGRGGYGYTF.

Details on this clonotype: The junction departs from the called germline gene at one end, perhaps through a read error. The CDR3 loop is CASSRSGASVLTF. The CDR3 DNA sequence: TGCGCCAGCAGCCGATCTGGGGCCAGCGTCCTGACTTTC. The gene calls are TRBV7-9 and TRBJ2-6; a possible D gene is TRBD1 (5 bases). This CDR3 has 13 amino acids. CDR1 and CDR2 (germline): SEHNR, FQNEAQ (reference sequence).

The V call is TRBV2, the J call TRBJ2-7, with 8 bases lining up with TRBD1. CDR3 size: 14 residues. Germline loops: CDR1 SNHLY, CDR2 FYNNEI. Germline trimming cut 7 bases from V and 7 bases from J; bases unmatched to any gene: 12. CDR3 amino acids: CASTRTGQTGEQYF. The CDR3 DNA is TGTGCCAGCACCAGGACAGGGCAAACCGGGGAGCAGTACTTC.

The chain uses TRBV12-3 or TRBV12-4 and TRBJ1-3; D remains unclear. The CDR3 has 14 residues. The ends were cut back, 4 bases at V and 2 bases at J, with 9 bases in the middle. CDR3 sequence reads: CASSSSVAGNTIYF. The CDR3 DNA reads as TGTGCCAGCAGTTCCAGTGTAGCTGGAAACACCATATATTTT.

This clonotype was seen a few times. The rearrangement uses TRBV2 and TRBJ2-5; 8 bases are shared with TRBD2. The CDR3 contains 15 residues. The V segment lost 5 bases and the J segment 3 bases; nucleotides outside the gene matches: 8. Germline values: CDR1 SNHLY, CDR2 FYNNEI. CDR3 DNA sequence: TGTGCCAGCAGTTACGCCGTCGGGGGGGAAGAGACCCAGTACTTC. It codes for CASSYAVGGEETQYF.

At least ten counts were recorded for this clonotype. The V and J genes are TRBV7-2 and TRBJ2-7, with D possibly TRBD1 on 5 matching bases. The CDR3 spans 13 residues. Trimming stripped 0 bases from V and 3 bases from J, with 6 bases between. Germline V gene lookup returns CDR1 SGHTA and CDR2 FQGNSA. CDR3: CASSLAQGYEQYF. The CDR3 region has the DNA TGTGCCAGCAGCTTAGCCCAGGGCTACGAGCAGTACTTC.

In this sample, this clonotype turned up many times. The CDR3, as DNA: TGTGCCAGCAGCCCTCCCGGGACGGCCCTTAAGGAGCAGTACTTC. Its translation: CASSPPGTALKEQYF. The J gene is TRBJ2-7, the V gene TRBV12-3 or TRBV12-4; D tentatively fits TRBD1 or TRBD2 (5 bases each). CDR3 length equals 15 residues. Trimming stripped 6 bases from V and 7 bases from J, with 22 bases between.

In this sample, this clonotype turned up many times. The chain recombines TRBV6-4 with TRBJ1-6; 7 bases line up with TRBD1. Trimming removed 0 bases from V and 9 bases from J; junction bases left unmatched: 2. The CDR3 extends over 14 amino acids. The V gene's germline CDR1 is MRHNA and CDR2 SNTAGT. DNA for the CDR3: TGTGCCAGCAGTGACTCGGCAGGGGGTTCACCCCTCCACTTT. Translated: CASSDSAGGSPLHF.

This chain connects TRBV12-3 or TRBV12-4 to TRBJ1-2; D might be TRBD1 (6 bases). Trimming removed 7 bases at V and 2 bases at J, with 14 bases between. This CDR3 spans 14 amino acids. The CDR3 here is CASTSQGANYGYTF. The CDR3 DNA follows: TGTGCCAGCACATCACAGGGCGCAAACTATGGCTACACCTTC.

CDR3 in amino acids: CASSSPLAGGPETQYF. CDR3 DNA sequence: TGTGCCAGCAGTAGTCCTCTAGCGGGGGGGCCGGAGACCCAGTACTTC. The rearrangement joins TRBV7-9 to TRBJ2-5; 12 bases are shared with TRBD2. V was pared by 6 bases and J by 5 bases, with 10 bases of the junction left unmatched. The CDR3 spans 16 residues. Germline assignment: CDR1 SEHNR and CDR2 FQNEAQ (reference sequence).

This chain joins TRBV5-4 and TRBJ2-7; 8 bases align to TRBD1. With V trimmed by 5 bases and J by 2 bases, 9 bases remained unmatched. The germline CDR1 and CDR2 sequences are SGHNT and YYREEE (reference sequence). This CDR3 has 15 residues. The CDR3 bases are TGTGCCAGCAGGGCGCCAGGGGGCTCCCCCTACGAGCAGTACTTC. It codes for CASRAPGGSPYEQYF.

This clonotype was seen a single time. An end of the junction differs from the germline gene, which may be a read error. The V and J genes are TRBV7-2 and TRBJ1-5; D is unclear. The CDR3 length is 13 residues. Germline CDR1 is SGHTA and CDR2 is FQGNSA. Here the CDR3 reads CASSPLRDQPQHF. The CDR3 bases are TGCGCCAGCAGCCCGCTGAGGGATCAGCCCCAGCATTTT.

The table lists this clonotype with many counts. The chain has TRBV7-3 and TRBJ1-3; D gene uncertain. V lost 0 bases and J 4 bases, leaving 7 bases between the germline ends. The CDR3 extends over 14 amino acids. CDR1 and CDR2 (germline): SGHTA, FQGTGA. The CDR3 here is CASSLTAAGNTIYF. The CDR3 DNA reads as TGTGCCAGCAGCTTAACGGCAGCGGGAAACACCATATATTTT.

This clonotype has more than one count but fewer than ten. CDR3 DNA sequence: TGTGCCAGTGGGGGGACCTTGACCTACGAGCAGTACTTC. Protein sequence: CASGGTLTYEQYF. The chain recombines TRBV11-2 with TRBJ2-7; a possible D gene is TRBD2 (6 bases). The CDR3 is 13 residues long. V lost 9 bases and J 2 bases, leaving 14 bases between the germline ends. From germline, CDR1 is SGHAT and CDR2 FQNNGV.

This clonotype was recorded at least ten times. J is TRBJ1-6 and V is TRBV2, with 7 bases that match TRBD1. Germline V CDR1 and CDR2: SNHLY, FYNNEI. CDR3 length: 18 amino acids. V was clipped by 0 bases and J by 9 bases; unmatched bases: 14. In nucleotides, the CDR3 is TGTGCCAGCAGTGAAGCAGGGCCGACAGGGACCACAGGTTCACCCCTCCACTTT. Translation gives CASSEAGPTGTTGSPLHF.

This chain uses TRBV20-1 with TRBJ2-7; 7 bases match TRBD2. Trimming removed 3 bases from V and 2 bases from J; junction bases left unmatched: 13. CDR3 length equals 16 residues. Germline V gives CDR1 DFQATT, CDR2 SNEGSKA (reference sequence). CDR3 bases: TGCAGTGCTAGTTCCGCGGAAAGCGGGGCCCCCTACGAGCAGTACTTC. Amino acid sequence: CSASSAESGAPYEQYF.

This clonotype was detected only a few times. V gene TRBV12-5 combines with J gene TRBJ2-7; tentatively, D is TRBD1 (6 bases). The ends were cut back, 1 base at V and 6 bases at J, with 10 bases in the middle. The CDR3 sequence is 13 residues long. In germline, CDR1 is LGHNT, CDR2 FRNRAP. CDR3 sequence reads: CASGLEAGVEQYF. CDR3 coding DNA: TGTGCTAGTGGTTTGGAGGCAGGGGTCGAGCAGTACTTC. The full variable domain, with the rest looked up from reference TRBV12-5 and TRBJ2-7, is DARVTQTPRHKVTEMGQEVTMRCQPILGHNTVFWYRQTMMQGLELLAYFRNRAPLDDSGMPKDRFSAEMPDATLATLKIQPSEPRDSAVYFCASGLEAGVEQYFGPGTRLTVT.

The chain couples TRBV3-1 to TRBJ1-2; TRBD1 agrees at 9 bases. In germline, CDR1 is LGHDT, CDR2 YNNKEL (reference sequence). V dropped 6 bases and J dropped 2; count of bases not matched to a gene: 10. The CDR3 totals 16 residues. CDR3 residues: CASSNNTGGMNYGYTF. CDR3 bases: TGTGCCAGCAGTAATAATACAGGGGGCATGAACTATGGCTACACCTTC.

This clonotype came up many times. J is TRBJ1-2 and V is TRBV29-1; D remains ambiguous. Between the trimmed V and J ends, which lost 6 bases and 4 bases, there was a span of 15 bases. The CDR3 spans 13 residues. The germline gives CDR1 SQVTM, CDR2 ANQGSEA. CDR3 sequence (DNA): TGCAGCGTCACGGAAGGATATATCTATGGCTACACCTTC. This encodes CSVTEGYIYGYTF.